Below, one TCR beta chain is given with its context. This entry belongs to a study of cytomegalovirus exposure and HLA in healthy donors. The CDR3 has 16 residues. The V gene's germline CDR1 is SQVTM and CDR2 ANQGSEA. J was trimmed by 4 bases and V by 5 bases; bases with no gene match: 15. This table comes from immunoSEQ multiplex PCR, and its TCRdb copy is limited to in-frame clones, with some not included. The table records about 180,000 clones, 85% of them present only once. The sequence derives from a man aged 18-30 years in good health and CMV-seropositive. The chain is built from TRBV29-1 and TRBJ2-5; TRBD1 aligns across 8 bases. The sample comprised PBMCs. The CDR3 region has the DNA TGCAGCGTTTCGCCGATATCAGGGGGCAGGGGAGAGACCCAGTACTTC. This codes for CSVSPISGGRGETQYF.